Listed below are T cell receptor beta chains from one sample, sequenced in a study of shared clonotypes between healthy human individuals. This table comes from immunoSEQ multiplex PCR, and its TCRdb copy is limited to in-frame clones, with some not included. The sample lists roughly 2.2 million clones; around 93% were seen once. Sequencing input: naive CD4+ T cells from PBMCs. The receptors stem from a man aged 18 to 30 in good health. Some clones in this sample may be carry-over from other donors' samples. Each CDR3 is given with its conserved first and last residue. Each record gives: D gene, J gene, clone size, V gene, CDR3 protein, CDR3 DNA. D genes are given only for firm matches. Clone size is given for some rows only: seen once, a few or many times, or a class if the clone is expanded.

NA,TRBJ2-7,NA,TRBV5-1,CASSPRPRDQTGYYEQYF,TGCGCCAGCAGCCCCCGACCTCGGGACCAAACGGGGTACTACGAGCAGTACTTC
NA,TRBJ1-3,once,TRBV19,CASSIERVEAGNTIYF,TGTGCCAGTAGTATAGAGCGGGTGGAGGCTGGAAACACCATATATTTT
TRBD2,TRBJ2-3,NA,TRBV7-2,CASSLAASGISRYTQYF,TGTGCCAGCAGCTTAGCGGCTAGCGGGATATCGAGGTATACGCAGTATTTT
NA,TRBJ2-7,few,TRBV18,CASSPPSSYEQYF,TGTGCCAGCTCACCACCCAGCTCCTACGAGCAGTACTTC
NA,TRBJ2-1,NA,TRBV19,CASSIGGGYNEQFF,TGTGCCAGTAGTATCGGGGGCGGATACAATGAGCAGTTCTTC
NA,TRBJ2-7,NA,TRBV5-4,CASSGSGTPGYEQYF,TGTGCCAGCAGCGGTTCCGGGACACCGGGCTACGAGCAGTACTTC
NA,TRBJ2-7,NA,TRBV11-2,CASSLGFAGIPYEQYF,TGTGCCAGCAGCTTAGGTTTCGCGGGGATTCCCTACGAGCAGTACTTC
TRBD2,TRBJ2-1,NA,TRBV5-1,CASSLGTSGNEQFF,TGCGCCAGCAGCTTGGGGACTAGCGGAAATGAGCAGTTCTTC
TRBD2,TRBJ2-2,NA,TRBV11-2,CASNRAREAGELFF,TGTGCCAGCAACCGGGCCCGGGAGGCGGGGGAGCTGTTTTTT
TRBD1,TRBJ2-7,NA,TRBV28,CASTSSRTGSYEQYF,TGTGCCAGCACCTCGTCCAGGACAGGCTCCTACGAGCAGTACTTC
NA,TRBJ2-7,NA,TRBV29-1,CSVSVHGYEQYF,TGCAGCGTTTCAGTTCATGGCTACGAGCAGTACTTC
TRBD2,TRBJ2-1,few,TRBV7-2,CASSLITGGKNEQFF,TGTGCCAGCAGCCTCATCACGGGAGGAAAAAATGAGCAGTTCTTC
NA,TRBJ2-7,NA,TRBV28,CASSTLSQKTLSYEQYF,TGTGCCAGCAGTACCCTCAGCCAGAAGACGCTCTCCTACGAGCAGTACTTC
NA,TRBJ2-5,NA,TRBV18,CASSPTGIQETQYF,TGTGCCAGCTCACCAACGGGAATACAAGAGACCCAGTACTTC
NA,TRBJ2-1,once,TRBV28,CASSQQLGGDEQFF,TGTGCCAGCAGCCAGCAGCTCGGGGGTGATGAGCAGTTCTTC
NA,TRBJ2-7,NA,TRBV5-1,CASSLAVTTEEQYF,TGCGCCAGCAGCTTGGCAGTCACCACGGAGGAGCAGTACTTC
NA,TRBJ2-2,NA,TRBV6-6,CASSSRPTGELFF,TGTGCCAGCAGTTCTAGGCCCACCGGGGAGCTGTTTTTT
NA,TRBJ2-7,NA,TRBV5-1,CASKEGGTSFEQYF,TGCGCCAGCAAGGAAGGCGGGACCTCCTTCGAGCAGTACTTC
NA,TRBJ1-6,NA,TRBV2,CASSERVGDSPLHF,TGTGCCAGCAGTGAAAGGGTCGGGGATTCACCCCTCCACTTT
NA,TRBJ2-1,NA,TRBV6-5,CASSSVPSSYNEQFF,TGTGCCAGCAGCTCCGTCCCCTCCTCCTACAATGAGCAGTTCTTC
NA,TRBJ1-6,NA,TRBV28,CASSFPYNSPLHF,TGTGCCAGCAGTTTCCCCTATAATTCACCCCTCCACTTT
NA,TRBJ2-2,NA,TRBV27,CASSPGQIIGELFF,TGTGCCAGCAGCCCCGGACAGATAATCGGGGAGCTGTTTTTT
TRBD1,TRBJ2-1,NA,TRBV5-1,CASSLVPTGGASYNEQFF,TGCGCCAGCAGCTTGGTTCCAACAGGGGGCGCGTCCTACAATGAGCAGTTCTTC
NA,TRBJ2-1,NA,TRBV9,CASSGRQYNEQFF,TGTGCCAGCAGCGGAAGACAGTACAATGAGCAGTTCTTC
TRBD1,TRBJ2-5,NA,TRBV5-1,CASSPGQGGTETQYF,TGCGCCAGCAGCCCAGGACAGGGAGGAACAGAGACCCAGTACTTC
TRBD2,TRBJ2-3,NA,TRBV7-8,CASTSWLAGALGTDTQYF,TGTGCCAGCACCTCGTGGCTAGCGGGAGCGTTGGGCACAGATACGCAGTATTTT
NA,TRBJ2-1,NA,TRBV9,CASSVEQRSYNEQFF,TGTGCCAGCAGCGTAGAACAACGCTCCTACAATGAGCAGTTCTTC
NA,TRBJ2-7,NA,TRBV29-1,CSVVGAAYEQYF,TGCAGCGTTGTGGGGGCTGCCTACGAGCAGTACTTC
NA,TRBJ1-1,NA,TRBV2,CASTTGRPNTEAFF,TGTGCCAGCACCACCGGACGGCCGAACACTGAAGCTTTCTTT
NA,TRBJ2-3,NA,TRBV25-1,CASSEVAGTDTQYF,TGTGCCAGCAGTGAAGTTGCGGGGACGGATACGCAGTATTTT
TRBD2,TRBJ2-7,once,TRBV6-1,CASSSGLAGHYEQYF,TGTGCCAGCAGTTCGGGACTAGCGGGACACTACGAGCAGTACTTC
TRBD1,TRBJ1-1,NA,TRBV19,CASSQDRGLPAAAFF,TGTGCCAGTAGCCAGGACAGGGGGCTACCCGCTGCAGCTTTCTTT
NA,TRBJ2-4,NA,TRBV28,CASGGAAKNIQYF,TGTGCCAGTGGGGGGGCGGCCAAAAACATTCAGTACTTC
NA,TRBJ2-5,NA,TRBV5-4,CASSLVGLGPKETQYF,TGTGCCAGCAGCTTGGTCGGGTTAGGGCCCAAAGAGACCCAGTACTTC
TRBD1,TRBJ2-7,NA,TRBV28,CASTRGPRGPRGWEQYF,TGTGCCAGCACCCGAGGGCCCAGGGGGCCCCGGGGTTGGGAGCAGTACTTC
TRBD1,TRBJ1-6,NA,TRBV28,CASSPPIDRGGNSPLHF,TGTGCCAGCAGTCCACCCATCGACAGGGGTGGCAATTCACCCCTCCACTTT
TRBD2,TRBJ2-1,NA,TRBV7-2,CASSLAPGLAGGPKRNEQFF,TGTGCCAGCAGCTTAGCTCCGGGACTAGCGGGAGGGCCGAAAAGGAATGAGCAGTTCTTC
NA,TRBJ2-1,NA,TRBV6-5,CASRRQSYYNEQFF,TGTGCCAGCAGAAGACAGAGCTACTACAATGAGCAGTTCTTC
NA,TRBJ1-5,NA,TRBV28,CASSLFGIQPQHF,TGTGCCAGCAGTTTATTCGGGATTCAGCCCCAGCATTTT
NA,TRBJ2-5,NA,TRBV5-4,CASSLSSVEETQYF,TGTGCCAGCAGCTTGTCTAGCGTAGAAGAGACCCAGTACTTC
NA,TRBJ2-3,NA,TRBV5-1,CASSPSAISDTQYF,TGCGCCAGCAGCCCGTCGGCTATTTCGGATACGCAGTATTTT
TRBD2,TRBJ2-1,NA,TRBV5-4,CASSLREGNEQFF,TGTGCCAGCAGCTTGCGGGAGGGGAATGAGCAGTTCTTC
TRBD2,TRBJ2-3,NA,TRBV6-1,CASSAGGIAGLRTDTQYF,TGTGCCAGCAGTGCCGGGGGAATAGCGGGCCTCCGCACAGATACGCAGTATTTT
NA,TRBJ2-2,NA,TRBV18,CASSPPSGRITGELFF,TGTGCCAGCTCACCACCGTCCGGGAGAATCACCGGGGAGCTGTTTTTT
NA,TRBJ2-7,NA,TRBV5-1,CASSLEPRQEQYF,TGCGCCAGCAGCTTGGAGCCCCGGCAGGAGCAGTACTTC
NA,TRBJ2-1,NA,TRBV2,CASSDSATSSYNEQFF,TGTGCCAGCAGTGATAGCGCGACCAGCTCCTACAATGAGCAGTTCTTC
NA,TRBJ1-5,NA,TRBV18,CASSPTDLSNQPQHF,TGTGCCAGCTCACCGACTGACCTTAGCAATCAGCCCCAGCATTTT
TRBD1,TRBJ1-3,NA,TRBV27,CASSRDRGGNTIYF,TGTGCCAGCAGCCGGGACAGGGGAGGAAACACCATATATTTT
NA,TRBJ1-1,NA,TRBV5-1,CASSETSIFTEAFF,TGCGCCAGCAGCGAGACCAGTATTTTCACTGAAGCTTTCTTT
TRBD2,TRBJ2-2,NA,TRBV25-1,CASRRTGLAANTGELFF,TGTGCCAGCAGAAGAACGGGACTAGCCGCGAACACCGGGGAGCTGTTTTTT
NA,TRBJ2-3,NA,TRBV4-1,CASSLSGLTDTQYF,TGCGCCAGCAGCCTCAGCGGGCTCACAGATACGCAGTATTTT
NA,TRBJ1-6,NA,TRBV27,CASSTLNGSPLHF,TGTGCCAGCAGTACGCTGAACGGTTCACCCCTCCACTTT
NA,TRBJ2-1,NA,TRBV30,CALTRDTSYNEQFF,TGTGCCCTCACGCGGGACACCTCCTACAATGAGCAGTTCTTC
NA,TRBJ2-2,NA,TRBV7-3,CASSGQMTGELFF,TGTGCCAGCAGCGGGCAGATGACCGGGGAGCTGTTTTTT
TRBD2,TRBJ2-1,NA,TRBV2,CASRTVAGYYNEQFF,TGTGCCAGCAGAACCGTAGCGGGATACTACAATGAGCAGTTCTTC